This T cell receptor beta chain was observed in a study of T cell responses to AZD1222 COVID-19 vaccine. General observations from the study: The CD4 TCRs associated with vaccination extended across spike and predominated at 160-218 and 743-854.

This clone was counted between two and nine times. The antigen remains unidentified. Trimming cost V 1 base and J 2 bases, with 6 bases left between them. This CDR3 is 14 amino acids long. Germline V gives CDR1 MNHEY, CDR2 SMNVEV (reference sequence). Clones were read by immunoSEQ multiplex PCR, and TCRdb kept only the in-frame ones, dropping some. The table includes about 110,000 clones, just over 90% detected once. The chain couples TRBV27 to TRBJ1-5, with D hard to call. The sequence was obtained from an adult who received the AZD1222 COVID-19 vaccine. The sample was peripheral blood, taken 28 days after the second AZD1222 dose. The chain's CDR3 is CASSLFRGNQPQHF. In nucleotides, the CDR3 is TGTGCCAGCAGTTTATTTCGAGGCAATCAGCCCCAGCATTTT.